This T cell receptor (beta chain) stems from a study of vaccination and CD4 T cells after COVID-19. Germline V gives CDR1 MNHNS, CDR2 SASEGT. The length of the CDR3 is 17 residues. Researchers used the Oncomine TCR Beta short-read assay to sequence DNA from cultured CD4+ T cells. Genomic DNA was isolated from cultured CD4+ T cells. A single record per CDR3 protein comes from TCRdb applying MiXCR to the PCR reads. The data contain 8,000 to 9,500 distinct CDR3 sequences, 30% to 35% of them seen just once; the ten biggest clones take up less than 35%. Treatment in this sample: approximately 9-day PBMC culture with coronavirus spike peptide pools or control peptides (ViraFEST assay). Pre-COVID-19 pandemic sampling (2011-2018) yielded the unexposed donor's CD4+ T cells. In the case of this clonotype: Its cognate antigen is unknown. One junction end does not reproduce the germline sequence, and a read error may be involved.

The receptor was derived from a human donor in good health. The sequencing input was CD4+ T cells from blood, cultured in vitro. The V gene is TRBV6-1, the J gene TRBJ2-7; D perhaps matches TRBD2 (6 bases). DNA for the CDR3: TGTGCCAGCAGCCCCCGGGCGGGAATCTCAAGCTCCTACGGGCAGTACTTC. It specifies CASSPRAGISSSYGQYF.